The rows below give T cell receptor beta chains drawn from one sample of a study of chemoradiotherapy in HPV16-positive cancers. Assay used: immunoSEQ multiplex PCR; TCRdb lists only in-frame clones, some missing. The table records fewer than 40,000 clones, roughly 90% of them present only once. The sample was blood, taken from a patient who underwent chemoradiotherapy. The receptors derive from a human donor with HPV-associated anogenital cancer. Both conserved end residues are part of each CDR3.

V,CDR3
TRBV13,CASSLAVRDRGARLFF
TRBV30,CAWTNWKQETQYF
TRBV19,CASSPRGDSNQPQHF
TRBV20-1,CSARDFNEQFF
TRBV4-1,CASSQLAGRDEQYF
TRBV5-6,CASSSLVLRRVNTEAFF
TRBV5-1,CASSNGTSGGADTQYF
TRBV5-4,CASSATGLPGIGTDTQYF
TRBV7-8,CASSSGPGDRNSPLHF
TRBV7-3,CASSLGLSNTGELFF
TRBV5-6,CASRDSYEQYF
TRBV7-2,CASSLATSYGYTF
TRBV5-1,CASNTKGLDTEAFF